The 9 T cell receptor beta chains below all came from one sample that was sequenced in a study of cytomegalovirus exposure and HLA in healthy donors. The PCR made use of 60 Vbeta and 13 Jbeta primers. The assay was immunoSEQ multiplex PCR, and TCRdb's table has in-frame clones only and misses some. The table lists 110,000 to 150,000 clones, around four fifths of them singletons. Material: PBMCs. The receptors were gathered from a female donor in good health and CMV-seronegative.

This clone showed up just once. The CDR3 DNA is TGTGCCAGCAGTTTACTAGCGGCCGACCGTGAGCAGTTCTTC. This sequence encodes CASSLLAADREQFF. This chain connects TRBV6-5 to TRBJ2-1; 8 nucleotides agree with TRBD2. CDR3 length equals 14 residues. V lost 4 bases, J lost 9 bases, and 8 bases stayed unmatched. Germline-derived CDR1 and CDR2 are MNHEY and SVGAGI.

The V call is TRBV7-9, the J call TRBJ1-5; D call uncertain. Trimming took 1 base from V and 6 from J, leaving 4 bases between them. CDR1 SEHNR and CDR2 FQNEAQ come from the germline V gene (reference sequence). The length of the CDR3 is 12 residues. CDR3 nucleotides: TGTGCCAGCAGCTTAGGAGCTCAGCCCCAGCATTTT. Amino acid sequence: CASSLGAQPQHF.

V gene TRBV2 combines with J gene TRBJ1-1; TRBD1 aligns across 7 bases. The CDR3 contains 13 residues. Germline CDR1 and CDR2: SNHLY and FYNNEI. After removal of 9 bases from V and 5 bases from J, the junction contained 9 bases not matched to a gene. CDR3 coding DNA: TGTGCCAGTCACCGGGACAGTTGGACTGAAGCTTTCTTT. Its protein product is CASHRDSWTEAFF.

The chain uses TRBV28 and TRBJ1-2; D perhaps matches TRBD1 (5 bases). The CDR3 is 13 amino acids. Trimming pared 7 bases from V and 8 bases from J, leaving 17 bases between. From germline, CDR1 is MDHEN and CDR2 SYDVKM. The CDR3 region is CASIHKGHRGYTF. CDR3 nucleotide sequence: TGTGCCAGCATCCATAAAGGACATCGAGGCTACACCTTC.

The sample holds a few counts of this clone. The chain has TRBV5-1 and TRBJ1-1; D uncertain. The germline gives CDR1 SGHRS, CDR2 YFSETQ. CDR3 length: 15 amino acids. V was shortened by 0 bases and J by 6 bases, with 15 bases between the two germline ends. The CDR3, as DNA: TGCGCCAGCAGCTTGGAACAGCCCGCCCCGGCTGAAGCTTTCTTT. Its translation: CASSLEQPAPAEAFF.

On this clone: The DNA is left out, because the CDR3 cannot be placed on it with certainty; the CDR3 is given as TCRdb lists it. The chain uses TRBV5-1 and TRBJ1-2. The CDR3 is 15 residues long, counting both termini. Germline V gene sequence: CDR1 SGHRS, CDR2 YFSETQ. The CDR3 spells CASSVAAGNTHGYPF.

V is TRBV15 and J is TRBJ2-2; 8 bases align to TRBD2. V lost 5 bases, J lost 1 base, and 3 bases stayed unmatched. The CDR3 loop spans 15 amino acids. The germline V gene encodes CDR1 LNHNV and CDR2 YYDKDF (reference sequence). The CDR3 spells CATSRGGMNTGELFF. The CDR3 DNA follows: TGTGCCACCAGCCGGGGGGGCATGAACACCGGGGAGCTGTTTTTT.

In this sample, this clone turned up a few times. V gene TRBV9 combines with J gene TRBJ1-2; 8 bases map to TRBD1. The V and J ends lost 5 bases and 3 bases, in that order; junction bases with no gene match: 12. This CDR3 comprises 16 residues. Germline loops: CDR1 SGDLS, CDR2 YYNGEE. The CDR3 DNA reads TGTGCCAGCAGACACGAGGACAGGGCAGAGGACTATGGCTACACCTTC. This translates into CASRHEDRAEDYGYTF.

V gene TRBV2 combines with J gene TRBJ2-7; TRBD1 aligns across 9 bases. Germline CDR1 reads SNHLY; CDR2 reads FYNNEI. Losses at the gene ends were 6 bases for V and 5 bases for J; bases not matched to a gene: 8. The CDR3 contains 14 residues. CDR3 residues: CASRYRGLIDEQYF. CDR3 DNA: TGTGCCAGCAGATACAGGGGGCTTATAGACGAGCAGTACTTC.